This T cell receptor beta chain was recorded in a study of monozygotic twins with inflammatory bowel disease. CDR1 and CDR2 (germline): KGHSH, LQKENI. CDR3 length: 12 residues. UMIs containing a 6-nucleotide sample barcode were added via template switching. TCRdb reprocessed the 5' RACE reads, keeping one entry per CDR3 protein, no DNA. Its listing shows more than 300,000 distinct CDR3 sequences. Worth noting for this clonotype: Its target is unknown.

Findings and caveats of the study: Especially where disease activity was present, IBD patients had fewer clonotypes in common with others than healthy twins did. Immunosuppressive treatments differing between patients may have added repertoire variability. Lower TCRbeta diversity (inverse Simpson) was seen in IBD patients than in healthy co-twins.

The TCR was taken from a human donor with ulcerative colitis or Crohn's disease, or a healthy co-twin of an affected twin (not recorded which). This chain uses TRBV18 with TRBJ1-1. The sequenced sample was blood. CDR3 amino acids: CASSPVRTEAFF.